This TCR beta chain was captured by sequencing in a study of shared clonotypes between healthy human individuals. The germline V gene encodes CDR1 MNHNS and CDR2 SASEGT. V lost 3 bases, J lost 4 bases, and 4 bases stayed unmatched. CDR3 length equals 14 residues. Here immunoSEQ multiplex PCR was the method, and the copy in TCRdb shows in-frame clones only, minus some. This sample carries some 2,100,000 clones, around 93% of them seen once, and the ten largest clones take more than 1.5%. Naivety among CD8 cells was defined by CD45RO negativity and positive CCR7 selection, thereby excluding terminally differentiated effector memory CD45RA+ cells.

The sample comprised naive CD8+ T cells from PBMCs. The source is a man between 18 and 35 years old in good health. Some clones in this sample may be carry-over from other donors' samples. The chain joins TRBV6-1 to TRBJ2-7, with TRBD1 identical over 9 bases. The CDR3 region is CASSDTGGLYEQYF. In DNA, the CDR3 is TGTGCCAGCAGTGATACAGGGGGCCTATACGAGCAGTACTTC.